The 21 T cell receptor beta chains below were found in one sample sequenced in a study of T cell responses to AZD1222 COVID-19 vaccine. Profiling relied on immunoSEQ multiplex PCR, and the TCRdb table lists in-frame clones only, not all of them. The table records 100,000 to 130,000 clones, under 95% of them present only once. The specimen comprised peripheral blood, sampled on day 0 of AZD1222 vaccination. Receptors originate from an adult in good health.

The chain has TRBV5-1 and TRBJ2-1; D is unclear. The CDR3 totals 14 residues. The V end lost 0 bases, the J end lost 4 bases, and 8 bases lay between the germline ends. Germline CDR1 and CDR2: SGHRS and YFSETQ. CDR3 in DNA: TGCGCCAGCAGCTTGGTAACAGAATACAATGAGCAGTTCTTC. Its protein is CASSLVTEYNEQFF.

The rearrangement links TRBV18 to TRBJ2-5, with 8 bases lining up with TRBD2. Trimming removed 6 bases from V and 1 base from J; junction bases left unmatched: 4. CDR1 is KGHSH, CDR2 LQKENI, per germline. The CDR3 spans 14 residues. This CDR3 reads CASSPTSGQETQYF. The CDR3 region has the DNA TGTGCCAGCTCGCCCACTAGCGGCCAAGAGACCCAGTACTTC.

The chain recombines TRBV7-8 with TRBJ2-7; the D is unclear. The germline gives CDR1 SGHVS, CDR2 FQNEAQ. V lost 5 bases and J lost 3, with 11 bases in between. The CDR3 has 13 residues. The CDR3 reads CASSLDPYYEQYF. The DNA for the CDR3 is TGTGCCAGCAGCCTAGACCCTTACTACGAGCAGTACTTC.

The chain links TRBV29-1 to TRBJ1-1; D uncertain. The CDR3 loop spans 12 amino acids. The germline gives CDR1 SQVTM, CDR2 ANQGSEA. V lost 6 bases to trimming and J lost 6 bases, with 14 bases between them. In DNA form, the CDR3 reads TGCAGCGTGGAGGGTCGGGGTGCTGAAGCTTTCTTT. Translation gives CSVEGRGAEAFF.

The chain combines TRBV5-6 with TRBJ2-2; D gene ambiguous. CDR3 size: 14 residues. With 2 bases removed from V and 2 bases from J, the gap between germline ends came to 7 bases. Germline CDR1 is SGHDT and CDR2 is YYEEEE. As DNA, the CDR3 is TGTGCCAGCAGCTTTCACAGCAACACCGGGGAGCTGTTTTTT. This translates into CASSFHSNTGELFF.

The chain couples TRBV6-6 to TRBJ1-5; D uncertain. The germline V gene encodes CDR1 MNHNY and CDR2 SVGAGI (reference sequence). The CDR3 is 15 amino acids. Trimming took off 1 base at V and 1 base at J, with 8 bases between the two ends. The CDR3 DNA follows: TGTGCCAGCAGTTACTTTGAGCAAAGCAATCAGCCCCAGCATTTT. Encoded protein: CASSYFEQSNQPQHF.

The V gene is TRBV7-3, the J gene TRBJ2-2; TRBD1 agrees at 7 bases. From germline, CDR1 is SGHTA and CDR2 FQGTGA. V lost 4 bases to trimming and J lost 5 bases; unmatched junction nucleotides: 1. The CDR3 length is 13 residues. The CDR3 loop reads CASSSTGTGELFF. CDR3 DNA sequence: TGTGCCAGCAGCTCGACAGGGACCGGGGAGCTGTTTTTT.

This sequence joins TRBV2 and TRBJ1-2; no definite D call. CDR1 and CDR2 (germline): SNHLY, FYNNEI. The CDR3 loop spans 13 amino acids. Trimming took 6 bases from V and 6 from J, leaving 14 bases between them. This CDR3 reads CASSGDGVHGYTF. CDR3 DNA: TGTGCCAGCAGCGGTGATGGGGTTCATGGCTACACCTTC.

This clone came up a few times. In DNA form, the CDR3 reads TGTGCCAGCAGTTACGAGACAGGGGGCCCCTCCTACGAGCAGTACTTC. Its translation is CASSYETGGPSYEQYF. The J gene is TRBJ2-7, the V gene TRBV6-2 or TRBV6-3; 10 bases are a match to TRBD1. The V and J ends lost 2 bases and 0 bases, in that order; junction bases with no gene match: 4. Germline V gene data show CDR1 as MNHEY and CDR2 as SVGEGT. The CDR3 loop spans 16 amino acids.

The CDR3 coding sequence is TGCGCCAGCAGCAATGCGGGGGCATTCTCTGGAAACACCATATATTTT. Translating it yields CASSNAGAFSGNTIYF. The genes are TRBV5-1 and TRBJ1-3, with a tentative D call TRBD1 (6 bases). Germline CDR1 is SGHRS and CDR2 is YFSETQ. V was clipped by 4 bases and J by 0 bases, with 14 bases between them. CDR3 size: 16 residues.

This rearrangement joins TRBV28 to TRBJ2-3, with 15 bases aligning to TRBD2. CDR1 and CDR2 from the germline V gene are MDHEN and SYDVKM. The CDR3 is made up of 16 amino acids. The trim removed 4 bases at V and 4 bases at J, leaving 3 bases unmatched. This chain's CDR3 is CASSSGLAGGADTQYF. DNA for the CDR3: TGTGCCAGCAGTTCGGGACTAGCGGGGGGTGCAGATACGCAGTATTTT. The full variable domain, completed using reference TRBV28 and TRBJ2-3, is DVKVTQSSRYLVKRTGEKVFLECVQDMDHENMFWYRQDPGLGLRLIYFSYDVKMKEKGDIPEGYSVSREKKERFSLILESASTNQTSMYLCASSSGLAGGADTQYFGPGTRLTVL.

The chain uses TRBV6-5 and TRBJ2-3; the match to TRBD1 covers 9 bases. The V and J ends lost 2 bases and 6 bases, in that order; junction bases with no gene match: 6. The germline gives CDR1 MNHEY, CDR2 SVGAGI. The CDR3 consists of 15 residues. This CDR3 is CASSYLDRGRDTQYF. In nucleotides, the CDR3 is TGTGCCAGCAGTTACCTGGACAGGGGTCGCGATACGCAGTATTTT.

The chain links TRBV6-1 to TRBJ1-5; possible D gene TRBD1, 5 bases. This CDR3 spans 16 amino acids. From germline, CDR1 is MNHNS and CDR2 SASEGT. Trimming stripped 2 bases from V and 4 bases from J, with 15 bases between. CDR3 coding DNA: TGTGCCAGCAGTGAATGGGTGGGGCCGCTTAATCAGCCCCAGCATTTT. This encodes CASSEWVGPLNQPQHF.

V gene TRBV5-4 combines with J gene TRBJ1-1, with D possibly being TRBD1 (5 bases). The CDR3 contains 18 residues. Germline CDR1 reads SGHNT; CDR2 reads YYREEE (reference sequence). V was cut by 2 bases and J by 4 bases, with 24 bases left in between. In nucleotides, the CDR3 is TGTGCCAGCAGCTTCGGGGGACGTGTCTCTGGGACGGGCACTGAAGCTTTCTTT. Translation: CASSFGGRVSGTGTEAFF.

CDR3 protein: CASSLDGGPTNEKLFF. As DNA, the CDR3 is TGTGCCAGCAGCTTGGATGGGGGCCCAACTAATGAAAAACTGTTTTTT. The rearrangement links TRBV5-4 to TRBJ1-4; D is possibly TRBD1 (6 bases). The CDR3 totals 16 residues. In germline, CDR1 is SGHNT, CDR2 YYREEE (reference sequence). The V end lost 0 bases, the J end lost 0 bases, and 9 bases lay between the germline ends.

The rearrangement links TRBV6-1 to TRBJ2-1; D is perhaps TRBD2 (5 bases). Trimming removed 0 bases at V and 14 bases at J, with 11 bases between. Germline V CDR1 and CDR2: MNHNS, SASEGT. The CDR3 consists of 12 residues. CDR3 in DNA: TGTGCCAGCAGTGAAGCTTGGGCGGAGGAGTTCTTC. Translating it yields CASSEAWAEEFF.

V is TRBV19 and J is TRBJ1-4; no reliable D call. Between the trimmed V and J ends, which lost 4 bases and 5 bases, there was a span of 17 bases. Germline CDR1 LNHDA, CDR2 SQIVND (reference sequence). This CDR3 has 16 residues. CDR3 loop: CASSKMVGFSNEKLFF. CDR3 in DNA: TGTGCCAGTAGTAAAATGGTGGGGTTTTCGAATGAAAAACTGTTTTTT.

The CDR3 spells CASSVDGANEQYF. DNA of the CDR3: TGTGCCAGCAGCGTAGATGGGGCCAACGAGCAGTACTTC. The chain links TRBV9 to TRBJ2-7, with D possibly being TRBD1 (5 bases). V lost 0 bases and J lost 5, with 9 bases in between. The germline CDR1 and CDR2 sequences are SGDLS and YYNGEE. The CDR3 is 13 amino acids.

CDR3 sequence: CASSPPSGGVNTEAFF. In nucleotides, the CDR3 is TGTGCCAGTAGTCCCCCTTCCGGGGGGGTTAACACTGAAGCTTTCTTT. This chain joins TRBV19 and TRBJ1-1; a weak D match, TRBD1 (5 bases). CDR3 size: 16 residues. Trimming cost V 5 bases and J 2 bases, with 18 bases left between them. The germline V gene encodes CDR1 LNHDA and CDR2 SQIVND (reference sequence).

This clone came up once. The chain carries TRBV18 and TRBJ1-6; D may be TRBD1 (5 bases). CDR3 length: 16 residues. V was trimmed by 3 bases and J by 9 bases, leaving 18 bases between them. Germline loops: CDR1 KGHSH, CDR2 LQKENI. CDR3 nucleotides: TGTGCCAGCTCACCGGATACCGGGACTCTACTTTCACCCCTCCACTTT. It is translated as CASSPDTGTLLSPLHF.

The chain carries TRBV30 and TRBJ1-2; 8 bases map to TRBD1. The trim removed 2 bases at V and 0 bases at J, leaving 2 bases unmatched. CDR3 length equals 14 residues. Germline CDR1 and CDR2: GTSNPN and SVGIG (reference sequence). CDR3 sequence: CAWSRDRTNYGYTF. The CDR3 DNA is TGTGCCTGGAGTAGGGACAGGACTAACTATGGCTACACCTTC.